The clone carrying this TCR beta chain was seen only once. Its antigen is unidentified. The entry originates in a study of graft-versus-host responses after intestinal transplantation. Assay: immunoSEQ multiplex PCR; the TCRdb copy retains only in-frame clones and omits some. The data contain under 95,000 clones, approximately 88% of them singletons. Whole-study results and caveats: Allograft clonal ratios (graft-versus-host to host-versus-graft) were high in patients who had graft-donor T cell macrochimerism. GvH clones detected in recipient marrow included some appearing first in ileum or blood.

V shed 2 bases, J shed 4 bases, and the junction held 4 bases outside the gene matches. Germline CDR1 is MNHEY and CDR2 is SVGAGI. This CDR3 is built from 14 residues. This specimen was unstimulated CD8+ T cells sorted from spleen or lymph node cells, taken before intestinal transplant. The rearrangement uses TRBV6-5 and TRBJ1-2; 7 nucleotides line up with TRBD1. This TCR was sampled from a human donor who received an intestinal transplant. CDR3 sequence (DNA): TGTGCCAGCAGTTACGGGGACAGTTCCTATGGCTACACCTTC. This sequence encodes CASSYGDSSYGYTF.